Sequencing of this T cell receptor beta chain was carried out in a study of T cell responses to AZD1222 COVID-19 vaccine. Clones were sequenced by immunoSEQ multiplex PCR, and TCRdb holds only the in-frame ones, with some missing. This table holds some 86,000 clones, approximately 78% found once. Deletions cut 4 bases from V and 4 bases from J, with 14 bases between. CDR1 is SGHRS and CDR2 is YFSETQ in the germline V gene. The CDR3 has 14 residues. The TCR was taken from an adult in good health. This specimen was peripheral blood, taken on day 0 of AZD1222 vaccination. The chain carries TRBV5-1 and TRBJ2-5; D is ambiguous. The chain's CDR3 is CASSRRPTRETQYF. The CDR3 DNA reads TGCGCCAGCAGCCGCAGACCGACTCGAGAGACCCAGTACTTC.